The clone carrying this TCR beta chain was seen only a few times. Its specificity is unknown. The PCR was carried out with 60 Vbeta primers and 13 Jbeta primers. Sequencing was performed with immunoSEQ multiplex PCR; in TCRdb, only in-frame clones are kept and a portion is missing. The sample has tens of thousands of clones, about 7.6% seen once; the top ten hold over 2%. The data were obtained in a study of cytomegalovirus exposure and HLA in healthy donors. Findings and caveats of the study: Later analysis identified a missense DCLRE1C variant that was linked to TCR beta V- and J-gene trimming. Researchers catalogued approximately 160 TCR beta chains as cytomegalovirus-associated. It has been reported that TCR beta sequences accurately predicted the HLA-A and HLA-B alleles of most subjects.

After removal of 4 bases from V and 5 bases from J, the junction contained 8 bases not matched to a gene. CDR1 and CDR2 from the germline V gene are LNHDA and SQIVND (reference sequence). The CDR3 length is 15 residues. The clonotype comes from a man in his forties or fifties in good health and CMV-seronegative. Material for sequencing was PBMCs. This chain links TRBV19 with TRBJ2-1; TRBD2 matches 7 bases. CDR3 coding DNA: TGTGCCAGTAGTACAGGGAGGGCCCCCAACAATGAGCAGTTCTTC. It is translated as CASSTGRAPNNEQFF. The entire variable domain, with the rest obtained from reference TRBV19 and TRBJ2-1, is as follows: DGGITQSPKYLFRKEGQNVTLSCEQNLNHDAMYWYRQDPGQGLRLIYYSQIVNDFQKGDIAEGYSVSREKKESFPLTVTSAQKNPTAFYLCASSTGRAPNNEQFFGPGTRLTVL.